The 27 T cell receptor beta chains presented below share a single source sample, sequenced in a study of cytomegalovirus exposure and HLA in healthy donors. The method was immunoSEQ multiplex PCR; TCRdb's version includes in-frame clones alone and lacks a portion of them. The data hold 150,000 to 180,000 clones, with around 84% observed a single time. Sequenced input: PBMCs. Receptor source: a human donor in good health.

This sequence joins TRBV9 and TRBJ1-2, with TRBD1 identical over 12 bases. This CDR3 has 15 amino acids. CDR1 and CDR2 from the germline V gene are SGDLS and YYNGEE. V gave up 4 bases and J gave up 8 bases; unmatched junction bases: 9. The CDR3 DNA sequence: TGTGCCAGCAGCCCACCGGGACAGGGGGCGATGGGCTACACCTTC. Its protein product is CASSPPGQGAMGYTF. Filled out from reference TRBV9 and TRBJ1-2, the complete variable domain reads DSGVTQTPKHLITATGQRVTLRCSPRSGDLSVYWYQQSLDQGLQFLIQYYNGEERAKGNILERFSAQQFPDLHSELNLSSLELGDSALYFCASSPPGQGAMGYTFGSGTRLTVV.

The chain is built from TRBV11-2 and TRBJ2-3, with 10 bases that match TRBD1. With V trimmed by 5 bases and J by 4 bases, 6 bases remained unmatched. The CDR3 spans 15 residues. Per the germline V gene, CDR1 is SGHAT and CDR2 is FQNNGV. The CDR3, as DNA: TGTGCCAGCAGCGACAGGGGGCGCTTCCCAGATACGCAGTATTTT. This translates into CASSDRGRFPDTQYF.

The rearrangement joins TRBV15 to TRBJ1-5, with 10 positions matching TRBD1. The V segment lost 6 bases and the J segment 3 bases; nucleotides outside the gene matches: 5. Per the germline V gene, CDR1 is LNHNV and CDR2 is YYDKDF (reference sequence). The CDR3 contains 15 residues. The CDR3 loop reads CATRAGQGYNQPQHF. The CDR3 DNA reads as TGTGCCACCAGAGCGGGACAGGGGTACAATCAGCCCCAGCATTTT.

V gene TRBV6-6 combines with J gene TRBJ1-2; D might be TRBD1 (6 bases). V was trimmed by 0 bases and J by 7 bases, leaving 15 bases between them. Germline CDR1 MNHNY, CDR2 SVGAGI (reference sequence). This CDR3 region has 15 residues. CDR3 DNA sequence: TGTGCCAGCAGTTACTCAACCCGGACAGTATCTGGCTACACCTTC. Protein: CASSYSTRTVSGYTF.

CDR3 sequence (DNA): TGTGCCAGCAGCGCCTCCTGGGGCGACACTGAAGCTTTCTTT. This encodes CASSASWGDTEAFF. The chain combines TRBV9 with TRBJ1-1, with a weak D call TRBD1 (5 bases). This CDR3 spans 14 amino acids. The germline V and J ends were trimmed by 3 bases and 3 bases, with 12 bases remaining between them. CDR1 SGDLS and CDR2 YYNGEE come from the germline V gene.

This clone turned up a few times. The chain couples TRBV6-6 to TRBJ2-1; D might be TRBD1 (6 bases). Germline V gene sequence: CDR1 MNHNY, CDR2 SVGAGI (reference sequence). Trimming pared 8 bases from V and 7 bases from J, leaving 12 bases between. This CDR3 spans 12 amino acids. Here the CDR3 DNA reads TGTGCCAGCCTCGAAAGGGGGAATGAGCAGTTCTTC. This translates into CASLERGNEQFF.

The V gene is TRBV5-1, the J gene TRBJ2-7; D is possibly TRBD2 (6 bases). Trimming took 4 bases from V and 3 from J, leaving 20 bases between them. Per the germline V gene, CDR1 is SGHRS and CDR2 is YFSETQ. This CDR3 comprises 16 residues. CDR3 loop: CASSQLGTPPYYEQYF. The CDR3 DNA reads as TGCGCCAGCAGCCAACTCGGGACTCCTCCTTACTACGAGCAGTACTTC.

A single count supports this clone. This chain uses TRBV2 with TRBJ2-1, with D possibly being TRBD2 (7 bases). The CDR3 totals 15 residues. Deletions cut 7 bases from V and 8 bases from J, with 21 bases between. CDR1 SNHLY and CDR2 FYNNEI come from the germline V gene. The CDR3 nucleotides are TGTGCCAGCATCGCCCAAAGCGGGACACCCCATGAGCAGTTCTTC. Protein product: CASIAQSGTPHEQFF.

The table lists this clone with a few counts. The chain couples TRBV4-1 to TRBJ1-3; TRBD1 might be the D (6 bases). The CDR3 is 14 amino acids. The V and J ends lost 5 bases and 2 bases respectively, with 10 bases between them. The germline gives CDR1 MGHRA, CDR2 YSYEKL. CDR3 in amino acids: CASSIPGAGNTIYF. The CDR3 nucleotides read TGCGCCAGCAGCATACCAGGGGCTGGAAACACCATATATTTT.

The V gene is TRBV19, the J gene TRBJ2-3; no clear D. CDR1 LNHDA and CDR2 SQIVND come from the germline V gene (reference sequence). V lost 1 base and J lost 3, with 5 bases in between. CDR3 length: 13 residues. The CDR3 DNA reads TGTGCCAGTAGTATAGCCCGGACAGATACGCAGTATTTT. It yields the protein CASSIARTDTQYF.

V and J are TRBV25-1 and TRBJ2-1; 7 bases are a match to TRBD1. Germline V lookup: CDR1 MGHDK, CDR2 SYGVNS. This CDR3 is built from 17 residues. With 2 bases clipped from V and 0 bases from J, the junction kept 7 bases outside the gene matches. This chain's CDR3 is CASSETGALSSYNEQFF. The CDR3 nucleotides read TGTGCCAGCAGTGAAACAGGGGCCCTCTCCTCCTACAATGAGCAGTTCTTC.

V usage is TRBV6-5 and J usage is TRBJ2-5; D is possibly TRBD2 (7 bases). Germline lookup yields CDR1 MNHEY and CDR2 SVGAGI. Trimming removed 7 bases at V and 3 bases at J, with 18 bases between. The CDR3 length is 15 residues. The CDR3 sequence is CASIRRGAGKETQYF. CDR3 bases: TGTGCCAGCATTCGACGGGGGGCGGGGAAAGAGACCCAGTACTTC.

The chain has TRBV4-3 and TRBJ2-6; perhaps TRBD1 as D (6 bases). Germline lookup yields CDR1 LGHNA and CDR2 YSLEER. The length of the CDR3 is 19 residues. The V gene lost 0 bases and the J gene lost 0 bases, with 15 bases spanning the gap. The CDR3: CASSQDLVTGYSGANVLTF. The CDR3 bases are TGCGCCAGCAGCCAAGATCTAGTCACAGGGTACTCTGGGGCCAACGTCCTGACTTTC.

J is TRBJ1-2 and V is TRBV4-1; D remains unclear. Germline values: CDR1 MGHRA, CDR2 YSYEKL. The V end lost 4 bases, the J end lost 3 bases, and 15 bases lay between the germline ends. This CDR3 is 15 amino acids long. This chain's CDR3 is CASSPEQSSDYGYTF. For the CDR3, the DNA is TGCGCCAGCAGCCCTGAACAGAGCTCGGACTATGGCTACACCTTC.

The V gene is TRBV28, the J gene TRBJ1-4, with TRBD1 matching 11 bases. V shed 5 bases and J 7 bases; nucleotides not matched to a gene: 6. Germline CDR1 and CDR2: MDHEN and SYDVKM. This CDR3 is 15 amino acids long. The CDR3 nucleotides read TGTGCCAGCAGTGACTACGGGACAGGGGGTGAAAAACTGTTTTTT. Its protein is CASSDYGTGGEKLFF. Together with reference TRBV28 and TRBJ1-4, the CDR3 gives the full variable domain: DVKVTQSSRYLVKRTGEKVFLECVQDMDHENMFWYRQDPGLGLRLIYFSYDVKMKEKGDIPEGYSVSREKKERFSLILESASTNQTSMYLCASSDYGTGGEKLFFGSGTQLSVL.

The rearrangement links TRBV28 to TRBJ2-3; D remains unclear. The V and J ends lost 10 bases and 0 bases respectively, with 11 bases between them. This CDR3 has 13 amino acids. Germline V gene data show CDR1 as MDHEN and CDR2 as SYDVKM. Here the CDR3 DNA reads TGTGCCACCAATATACTTAGCACAGATACGCAGTATTTT. Translated: CATNILSTDTQYF.

This clone was detected many times. The rearrangement joins TRBV10-1 to TRBJ2-2; D possibly corresponds to TRBD2 (5 bases). Looked up from germline, CDR1 is WNHNN and CDR2 is SYGVQD (reference sequence). The CDR3 contains 13 residues. V lost 7 bases, J lost 3 bases, and 9 bases lay in between. As DNA, the CDR3 is TGCGCCAGCAATAAGGGAGACACCGGGGAGCTGTTTTTT. Protein product: CASNKGDTGELFF.

This chain links TRBV19 with TRBJ1-5, with 10 positions matching TRBD1. This CDR3 contains 19 residues. The germline V gene has CDR1 LNHDA and CDR2 SQIVND (reference sequence). The ends lost 1 base at V and 0 bases at J; junction bases unmatched: 9. CDR3 protein: CASSIARTGGYLSNQPQHF. CDR3 nucleotide sequence: TGTGCCAGTAGTATAGCCAGGACAGGGGGTTACCTTAGCAATCAGCCCCAGCATTTT.

This clone was seen only a few times. The J gene is TRBJ2-7, the V gene TRBV5-4; TRBD1 aligns across 10 bases. CDR3 length equals 16 residues. Germline CDR1 and CDR2: SGHNT and YYREEE (reference sequence). Trimming at V came to 4 bases and at J to 4 bases, leaving 11 bases not matched to a gene. CDR3 sequence (DNA): TGTGCCAGCAGCCCGTCACTTCCGGGACAGGGGTACGAGCAGTACTTC. The encoded protein is CASSPSLPGQGYEQYF.

The J gene is TRBJ2-4, the V gene TRBV29-1, with a weak D call TRBD2 (6 bases). The CDR3 has 11 residues. Germline-derived CDR1 and CDR2 are SQVTM and ANQGSEA. The V end was cut by 3 bases, the J end by 6 bases, with 6 bases between. The chain's CDR3 is CSVEEGNIQYF. The CDR3 DNA reads as TGCAGCGTTGAGGAGGGAAACATTCAGTACTTC.

This clone was observed at least ten times. This chain joins TRBV30 and TRBJ1-1; perhaps TRBD1 as D (5 bases). The germline CDR1 and CDR2 sequences are GTSNPN and SVGIG (reference sequence). There are 13 residues in the CDR3. The ends were cut back, 2 bases at V and 3 bases at J, with 10 bases in the middle. The DNA of the CDR3 is TGTGCCTGGAGTATAACGGGGGACACTGAAGCTTTCTTT. It codes for CAWSITGDTEAFF.

J is TRBJ2-7 and V is TRBV7-9; 11 nucleotides match TRBD2. Germline loops: CDR1 SEHNR, CDR2 FQNEAQ (reference sequence). V lost 2 bases, J lost 7 bases, and 10 bases stayed unmatched. The length of the CDR3 is 16 residues. The CDR3 protein is CASSLSTSGRLYEQYF. The CDR3 DNA sequence: TGTGCCAGCAGCTTAAGTACTAGCGGGAGATTGTATGAGCAGTACTTC. The entire variable domain, with the rest obtained from reference TRBV7-9 and TRBJ2-7, is as follows: DTGVSQNPRHKITKRGQNVTFRCDPISEHNRLYWYRQTLGQGPEFLTYFQNEAQLEKSRLLSDRFSAERPKGSFSTLEIQRTEQGDSAMYLCASSLSTSGRLYEQYFGPGTRLTVT.

This chain connects TRBV5-1 to TRBJ2-7; weak D call: TRBD1 (5 bases). The CDR3 covers 12 residues. CDR1 and CDR2 (germline): SGHRS, YFSETQ. V lost 2 bases, J lost 5 bases, and 8 bases lay in between. CDR3 sequence reads: CASSFQGNEQYF. Here the CDR3 DNA reads TGCGCCAGCAGCTTCCAGGGAAACGAGCAGTACTTC.

This clone came up a few times. V and J are TRBV6-4 and TRBJ2-6; no firm D call. Trimming removed 2 bases at V and 0 bases at J, with 8 bases between. CDR3 size: 16 residues. The germline V gene has CDR1 MRHNA and CDR2 SNTAGT. Written as DNA, the CDR3 is TGTGCCAGCAGTGACCGTCAGGACTCTGGGGCCAACGTCCTGACTTTC. Its protein is CASSDRQDSGANVLTF.

The genes are TRBV6-4 and TRBJ2-3; 8 nucleotides agree with TRBD1. There are 16 residues in the CDR3. Germline V gene sequence: CDR1 MRHNA, CDR2 SNTAGT. The junction had 4 bases not matched to a gene; V was cut back by 1 base and J by 1 base. The CDR3 spells CASSDLPGQGTDTQYF. Here the CDR3 DNA reads TGTGCCAGCAGTGACTTACCGGGACAGGGCACAGATACGCAGTATTTT.

The V call is TRBV28, the J call TRBJ1-5, with a weak D call TRBD1 (5 bases). Germline V CDR1 and CDR2: MDHEN, SYDVKM. The CDR3 is made up of 14 amino acids. V dropped 6 bases and J dropped 2 bases, with 11 bases sitting between them. CDR3 sequence reads: CASRLRVGNQPQHF. In DNA, the CDR3 is TGTGCCAGCAGGCTCAGGGTTGGCAATCAGCCCCAGCATTTT.

The chain recombines TRBV23-1 with TRBJ1-2, with unresolved D. TRBV23-1 is annotated as an ORF whose role is uncertain. V gave up 0 bases and J gave up 3 bases, with 8 bases separating them. The CDR3 is 14 residues long. The CDR3 is CASSQSWEDYGYTF. CDR3 DNA: TGCGCCAGCAGTCAATCCTGGGAGGACTATGGCTACACCTTC.